This T cell receptor beta chain originates from a study of T cell changes during pregnancy in multiple sclerosis. The germline CDR1 and CDR2 sequences are SNHLY and FYNNEI. Trimming took off 6 bases at V and 5 bases at J, with 7 bases between the two ends. The CDR3 consists of 11 residues. Only in-frame clones appear in the TCRdb table, and some are missing; sequencing was by immunoSEQ multiplex PCR. Altogether 40,000 to 50,000 clones are present, about 91% being singletons, with the ten largest covering around 9.6%. This clone turned up a few times. The V call is TRBV2, the J call TRBJ1-1; the D is unclear. This specimen consisted of CD8+ T cells from peripheral blood mononuclear cells, obtained after pregnancy. This TCR derives from a female donor with multiple sclerosis, enrolled in a pregnancy study. CDR3 sequence (DNA): TGTGCCAGCAGAAGCGGGACTGAAGCTTTCTTT. It encodes CASRSGTEAFF.